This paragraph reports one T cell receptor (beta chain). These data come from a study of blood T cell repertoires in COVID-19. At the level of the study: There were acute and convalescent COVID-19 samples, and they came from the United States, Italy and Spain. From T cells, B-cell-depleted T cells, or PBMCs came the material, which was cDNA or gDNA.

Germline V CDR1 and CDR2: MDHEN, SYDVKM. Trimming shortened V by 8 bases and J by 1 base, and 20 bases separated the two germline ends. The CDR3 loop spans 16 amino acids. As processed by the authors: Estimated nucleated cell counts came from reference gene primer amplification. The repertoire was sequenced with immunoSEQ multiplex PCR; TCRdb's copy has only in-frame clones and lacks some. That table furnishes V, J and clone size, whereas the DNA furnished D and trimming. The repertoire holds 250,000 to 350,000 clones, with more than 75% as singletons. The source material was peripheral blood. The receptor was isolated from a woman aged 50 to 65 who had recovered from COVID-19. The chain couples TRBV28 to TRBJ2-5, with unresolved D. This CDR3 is CASGRLLLNRQETQYF. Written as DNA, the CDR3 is TGTGCCAGCGGCCGCTTACTATTAAACCGCCAAGAGACCCAGTACTTC.